Shown below are 26 T cell receptor beta chains from a single sample sequenced in a study of shared clonotypes between healthy human individuals. Only in-frame clones appear in the TCRdb table, and some are missing; sequencing was by immunoSEQ multiplex PCR. The top ten hold roughly 1.8% of the sample, which has millions of clones, 85% to 95% seen once. In the naive CD8 group, cells lacked CD45RO and were positively selected for CCR7, so terminally differentiated effector memory CD45RA+ cells were left out. Material for sequencing was naive CD8+ T cells from PBMCs. All receptors derive from a man between 18 and 29 years old in good health. Some clones in this sample may be carry-over from other donors' samples.

The V and J genes are TRBV10-3 and TRBJ1-2; TRBD1 matches 7 bases. Looked up from germline, CDR1 is ENHRY and CDR2 is SYGVKD. V was pared by 0 bases and J by 7 bases, with 11 bases of the junction left unmatched. The CDR3 is made up of 16 amino acids. CDR3 protein: CAISESGQSNYGGYTF. The CDR3 nucleotides read TGTGCCATCAGTGAGTCGGGACAGTCTAACTATGGTGGCTACACCTTC.

The genes are TRBV19 and TRBJ2-5, with 8 bases that match TRBD1. V was pared by 0 bases and J by 0 bases, with 3 bases of the junction left unmatched. Germline V gives CDR1 LNHDA, CDR2 SQIVND (reference sequence). CDR3 length equals 16 residues. The CDR3, as DNA: TGTGCCAGTAGTATAGAAGGACAGGGCCACCAAGAGACCCAGTACTTC. Residues: CASSIEGQGHQETQYF.

This clone was found once. This CDR3 reads CASTFDRYEQYF. The DNA of the CDR3 is TGTGCCAGCACGTTCGACAGATACGAGCAGTACTTC. The chain employs TRBV6-6 and TRBJ2-7, with a tentative D call TRBD1 (5 bases). Trimming shortened V by 7 bases and J by 4 bases, and 11 bases separated the two germline ends. This CDR3 is built from 12 residues. CDR1 and CDR2 from the germline V gene are MNHNY and SVGAGI (reference sequence).

V and J are TRBV7-8 and TRBJ2-2; D is unresolved. Between the trimmed V and J ends, which lost 3 bases and 7 bases, there was a span of 6 bases. The CDR3 spans 12 residues. The germline V gene encodes CDR1 SGHVS and CDR2 FQNEAQ. CDR3 sequence reads: CASSLGNGELFF. The CDR3 nucleotides read TGTGCCAGCAGCTTGGGAAACGGGGAGCTGTTTTTT.

This chain joins TRBV7-9 and TRBJ1-1, with D perhaps matching TRBD1 (5 bases). This CDR3 is 16 amino acids long. Germline CDR1 is SEHNR and CDR2 is FQNEAQ (reference sequence). Trimming cost V 5 bases and J 0 bases, with 16 bases left between them. The CDR3 DNA reads TGTGCCAGCAGCCCCACTTCAACAGGCCTGAACACTGAAGCTTTCTTT. Amino acid sequence: CASSPTSTGLNTEAFF.

V gene TRBV14 combines with J gene TRBJ2-7; D ambiguous. CDR1 is SGHDN and CDR2 is FVKESK in the germline V gene. V was trimmed by 0 bases and J by 5 bases, leaving 17 bases between them. The CDR3 length is 16 residues. The CDR3 reads CASSQDRTSLGHEQYF. Written as DNA, the CDR3 is TGTGCCAGCAGCCAAGATCGTACCTCCCTTGGCCACGAGCAGTACTTC.

The CDR3 loop is CAWSPFNVGIRGNEQFF. CDR3 DNA sequence: TGTGCCTGGAGTCCATTTAACGTCGGGATCCGGGGGAATGAGCAGTTCTTC. This chain links TRBV30 with TRBJ2-1; D possibly corresponds to TRBD2 (6 bases). The germline CDR1 and CDR2 sequences are GTSNPN and SVGIG (reference sequence). Trimming removed 2 bases from V and 7 bases from J, with 24 bases in between. CDR3 size: 17 residues.

This chain uses TRBV5-1 with TRBJ2-7; no firm D call. The V gene's germline CDR1 is SGHRS and CDR2 YFSETQ. The CDR3 runs 15 residues. The V end was cut by 4 bases, the J end by 5 bases, with 19 bases between. In DNA form, the CDR3 reads TGCGCCAGCAGCGGTGAAGGGCAGGCCTCTGACGAGCAGTACTTC. It encodes CASSGEGQASDEQYF.

This clone was found a few times. J is TRBJ1-1 and V is TRBV6-5; TRBD1 agrees at 8 bases. The germline V gene has CDR1 MNHEY and CDR2 SVGAGI. The J segment lost 3 bases and the V segment lost 8 bases, leaving 5 bases of the junction unmatched. The CDR3 has 13 amino acids. This CDR3 reads CASENRGYTEAFF. The CDR3 bases are TGTGCCAGCGAAAACAGGGGGTACACTGAAGCTTTCTTT.

This chain connects TRBV10-3 to TRBJ2-1, with TRBD2 matching over 10 bases. Germline CDR1 reads ENHRY; CDR2 reads SYGVKD. The trim removed 11 bases at V and 3 bases at J, leaving 4 bases unmatched. CDR3 size: 13 residues. The CDR3 protein is CAGGTSDYNEQFF. DNA for the CDR3: TGTGCCGGGGGGACTAGCGACTACAATGAGCAGTTCTTC.

V usage is TRBV7-3 and J usage is TRBJ2-1, with TRBD2 identical over 7 bases. The V and J ends lost 5 bases and 4 bases, in that order; junction bases with no gene match: 17. Germline lookup yields CDR1 SGHTA and CDR2 FQGTGA. This CDR3 is 18 amino acids long. The CDR3 loop reads CASSPLAAGPSIYNEQFF. In DNA form, the CDR3 reads TGTGCCAGCAGCCCATTAGCAGCGGGACCTTCAATATACAATGAGCAGTTCTTC.

This chain uses TRBV9 with TRBJ2-7; D is possibly TRBD1 (6 bases). CDR1 and CDR2 from the germline V gene are SGDLS and YYNGEE. V lost 5 bases, J lost 3 bases, and 12 bases lay in between. This CDR3 is 13 amino acids long. The CDR3 loop is CASSYSQGYEQYF. The CDR3 DNA follows: TGTGCCAGCAGTTACTCACAGGGCTACGAGCAGTACTTC. Full variable domain (remainder filled in from reference TRBV9 and TRBJ2-7): DSGVTQTPKHLITATGQRVTLRCSPRSGDLSVYWYQQSLDQGLQFLIQYYNGEERAKGNILERFSAQQFPDLHSELNLSSLELGDSALYFCASSYSQGYEQYFGPGTRLTVT.

J is TRBJ2-7 and V is TRBV19; D is undetermined. V was clipped by 1 base and J by 1 base, with 11 bases between them. Germline lookup yields CDR1 LNHDA and CDR2 SQIVND (reference sequence). This CDR3 has 15 residues. CDR3 region: CASSIGAGKSYEQYF. The CDR3 nucleotides are TGTGCCAGTAGTATAGGGGCAGGTAAATCCTACGAGCAGTACTTC.

The chain combines TRBV7-9 with TRBJ1-1; 8 positions match TRBD1. The J segment lost 7 bases and the V segment lost 5 bases, leaving 9 bases of the junction unmatched. Per germline, CDR1 SEHNR and CDR2 FQNEAQ (reference sequence). The CDR3 spans 14 residues. Written as DNA, the CDR3 is TGTGCCAGCAGCCCGCCCGGACAGGGTGTTGAAGCTTTCTTT. It codes for CASSPPGQGVEAFF.

This chain joins TRBV12-5 and TRBJ1-1; D may be TRBD1 (6 bases). CDR1 is LGHNT, CDR2 FRNRAP, per germline. The CDR3 sequence is 19 residues long. Trimming left V 0 bases short and J 0 bases short, with 20 bases between. CDR3 DNA: TGTGCTAGTGGTTTGGTACGGGGGGCCGGGCCGGTATTGAACACTGAAGCTTTCTTT. It encodes CASGLVRGAGPVLNTEAFF.

The chain has TRBV9 and TRBJ2-3; a weak D match, TRBD2 (7 bases). CDR3 length: 14 amino acids. The V gene's germline CDR1 is SGDLS and CDR2 YYNGEE. V was trimmed by 3 bases and J by 13 bases, leaving 21 bases between them. The DNA of the CDR3 is TGTGCCAGCAGCGGGGGGGCTATTGCGGGAGAGGAGTATTTT. Translated: CASSGGAIAGEEYF.

The V and J genes are TRBV6-1 and TRBJ1-1; D gene uncertain. CDR3 size: 14 residues. The V gene's germline CDR1 is MNHNS and CDR2 SASEGT. V was trimmed by 7 bases and J by 5 bases, leaving 17 bases between them. The CDR3 loop reads CASTPLGRGTEAFF. In DNA, the CDR3 is TGTGCCAGCACCCCCCTAGGGCGTGGGACTGAAGCTTTCTTT.

The V call is TRBV7-9, the J call TRBJ1-2; TRBD1 matches 9 bases. The CDR3 consists of 18 residues. CDR1 is SEHNR, CDR2 FQNEAQ, per germline (reference sequence). V lost 5 bases to trimming and J lost 10 bases; unmatched junction nucleotides: 23. The CDR3 region is CASSTGQGKKIGTRAYTF. The CDR3 nucleotides read TGTGCCAGCAGCACGGGACAGGGAAAAAAAATTGGCACTAGGGCCTACACCTTC. The whole variable domain, remainder taken from reference TRBV7-9 and TRBJ1-2, is DTGVSQNPRHKITKRGQNVTFRCDPISEHNRLYWYRQTLGQGPEFLTYFQNEAQLEKSRLLSDRFSAERPKGSFSTLEIQRTEQGDSAMYLCASSTGQGKKIGTRAYTFGSGTRLTVV.

The J gene is TRBJ1-1, the V gene TRBV28, with D perhaps TRBD1 (5 bases). V gave up 5 bases and J gave up 5 bases, with 12 bases separating them. The CDR3 is 13 amino acids. The germline V gene has CDR1 MDHEN and CDR2 SYDVKM. Written as DNA, the CDR3 is TGTGCCAGCAGTCCGCCGTGGGGGACTGAAGCTTTCTTT. This sequence encodes CASSPPWGTEAFF.

This sequence joins TRBV27 and TRBJ2-2; tentatively, D is TRBD1 or TRBD2 (5 bases each). The CDR3 length is 15 residues. Germline CDR1 and CDR2: MNHEY and SMNVEV (reference sequence). V was clipped by 1 base and J by 6 bases, with 12 bases between them. DNA of the CDR3: TGTGCCAGCAGTTTATATTCCGGGGCGGCCGGGGAGCTGTTTTTT. Translated: CASSLYSGAAGELFF.

This clone is a singleton in its sample. The chain employs TRBV27 and TRBJ2-1; TRBD1 or TRBD2 may be the D gene (6 bases each). The CDR3 length is 15 residues. V was trimmed by 8 bases and J by 5 bases, leaving 19 bases between them. Germline V gene lookup returns CDR1 MNHEY and CDR2 SMNVEV (reference sequence). CDR3 nucleotides: TGTGCCAGCGGACAAATTTCGGGGGCAAACAATGAGCAGTTCTTC. Translating it yields CASGQISGANNEQFF.

The chain couples TRBV9 to TRBJ2-5; D is ambiguous. CDR1 is SGDLS and CDR2 is YYNGEE in the germline V gene. The CDR3 has 16 residues. The V end lost 0 bases, the J end lost 3 bases, and 15 bases lay between the germline ends. CDR3 nucleotide sequence: TGTGCCAGCAGCGTAGAACCAGCCGGGTCGAAAGAGACCCAGTACTTC. Its translation is CASSVEPAGSKETQYF.

The CDR3 is CASSFPAGLNTQYF. The CDR3 DNA reads TGTGCCAGCAGTTTCCCAGCGGGACTTAATACGCAGTATTTT. This chain joins TRBV28 and TRBJ2-3; 7 bases are a match to TRBD2. Germline V CDR1 and CDR2: MDHEN, SYDVKM. Unmatched junction bases numbered 7, after V lost 3 bases and J lost 7 bases. The CDR3 is made up of 14 amino acids.

The rearrangement joins TRBV6-6 to TRBJ2-2; D remains ambiguous. CDR3 length: 14 residues. The V gene lost 6 bases and the J gene lost 4 bases, with 12 bases spanning the gap. Looked up from germline, CDR1 is MNHNY and CDR2 is SVGAGI (reference sequence). This chain's CDR3 is CASSPHRSTGELFF. In DNA form, the CDR3 reads TGTGCCAGCAGCCCTCATCGGAGCACCGGGGAGCTGTTTTTT.

The genes are TRBV9 and TRBJ1-2; 8 bases are a match to TRBD1. V gave up 0 bases and J gave up 4 bases; unmatched junction bases: 11. The germline CDR1 and CDR2 sequences are SGDLS and YYNGEE. The CDR3 sequence is 17 residues long. The CDR3 spells CASSVADREGPGYGYTF. The CDR3 nucleotides are TGTGCCAGCAGCGTAGCGGACAGGGAGGGTCCTGGCTATGGCTACACCTTC.

The CDR3 DNA follows: TGCAGCGCCAAAACCGGACTCCCCTCCTACAATGAGCAGTTCTTC. Translation gives CSAKTGLPSYNEQFF. The chain couples TRBV29-1 to TRBJ2-1; a weak D match, TRBD2 (5 bases). The ends were cut back, 7 bases at V and 0 bases at J, with 16 bases in the middle. CDR1 and CDR2 from the germline V gene are SQVTM and ANQGSEA. The CDR3 has 15 residues.